What follows are 25 T cell receptor beta chains derived from one specimen sequenced in a study of blood T cell repertoires in COVID-19. The protocol was immunoSEQ multiplex PCR, while the TCRdb copy is restricted to in-frame clones and leaves out a portion. The sample holds more than 200,000 clones; around nine tenths are singletons and the top ten take 1.9%. What was sequenced was PBMCs or T cells enriched from blood (not recorded which). These receptor sequences come from a woman aged 18-35 years who had recovered from COVID-19.

J is TRBJ1-2 and V is TRBV29-1, with no clear D. The germline V gene has CDR1 SQVTM and CDR2 ANQGSEA. The CDR3 consists of 11 residues. The V gene lost 8 bases and the J gene lost 4 bases, with 11 bases spanning the gap. CDR3 nucleotide sequence: TGCAGCCTTCGGGAGGGCTATGGCTACACCTTC. This codes for CSLREGYGYTF.

The rearrangement uses TRBV6-5 and TRBJ2-7, with D possibly being TRBD1 (5 bases). V gave up 0 bases and J gave up 3 bases, with 9 bases separating them. This CDR3 is built from 14 residues. Germline CDR1 MNHEY, CDR2 SVGAGI. The DNA for the CDR3 is TGTGCCAGCAGTTACTCGACCAGGGACTACGAGCAGTACTTC. Translating gives CASSYSTRDYEQYF.

The chain combines TRBV4-1 with TRBJ1-1; 7 bases are shared with TRBD1. CDR3 length equals 13 residues. Germline CDR1 and CDR2: MGHRA and YSYEKL. The ends lost 1 base at V and 5 bases at J; junction bases unmatched: 1. This chain's CDR3 is CASSQVTGTEAFF. CDR3 coding DNA: TGCGCCAGCAGCCAAGTGACAGGGACTGAAGCTTTCTTT.

The rearrangement links TRBV21-1 to TRBJ2-3; the listed D gene, TRBD2, was not tested against the DNA. TRBV21-1 is annotated as a pseudogene. This CDR3 comprises 19 residues. The CDR3 DNA reads TGTGCCAGCAGCAAAGCGCTAGGGACTAGCGGGAGGGCAGCAGATACGCAGTATTTT. Its translation: CASSKALGTSGRAADTQYF.

This chain connects TRBV19 to TRBJ1-1; 8 bases line up with TRBD1. The V segment lost 7 bases and the J segment 3 bases; nucleotides outside the gene matches: 7. Looked up from germline, CDR1 is LNHDA and CDR2 is SQIVND (reference sequence). The CDR3 loop spans 14 amino acids. As DNA, the CDR3 is TGTGCCAGTAAGGACAGGGCTAGGGACACTGAAGCTTTCTTT. This sequence encodes CASKDRARDTEAFF.

The table lists this clone with a count of one. The chain employs TRBV5-1 and TRBJ1-1; 7 bases agree with TRBD1. V lost 4 bases and J lost 6; bases outside the gene matches: 9. CDR1 is SGHRS, CDR2 YFSETQ, per germline. CDR3 size: 14 residues. The CDR3 DNA is TGCGCCAGCAGCCCCCGGGACAGTCATTCTGAAGCTTTCTTT. This encodes CASSPRDSHSEAFF.

This chain links TRBV6-4 with TRBJ1-2, with D possibly TRBD1 on 5 matching bases. Germline CDR1 and CDR2: MRHNA and SNTAGT. Between the trimmed V and J ends, which lost 7 bases and 3 bases, there was a span of 15 bases. The CDR3 has 14 amino acids. CDR3 in amino acids: CASTPSAGYYGYTF. CDR3 bases: TGTGCCAGCACCCCCTCGGCAGGGTACTATGGCTACACCTTC.

The chain is built from TRBV7-6 and TRBJ2-5, with D unresolved. The CDR3 is 15 residues long. The V end lost 3 bases, the J end lost 2 bases, and 13 bases lay between the germline ends. Germline-derived CDR1 and CDR2 are SGHVS and FNYEAQ. The CDR3 sequence is CASSFSALEQETQYF. The DNA for the CDR3 is TGTGCCAGCAGCTTCTCAGCGTTGGAGCAAGAGACCCAGTACTTC. The whole variable domain, remainder taken from reference TRBV7-6 and TRBJ2-5, is GAGVSQSPRYKVTKRGQDVALRCDPISGHVSLYWYRQALGQGPEFLTYFNYEAQQDKSGLPNDRFSAERPEGSISTLTIQRTEQRDSAMYRCASSFSALEQETQYFGPGTRLLVL.

The J gene is TRBJ1-2, the V gene TRBV11-3; maybe TRBD1 (6 bases). CDR1 and CDR2 (germline): SGHNT, YENEEA. The V end lost 5 bases, the J end lost 4 bases, and 17 bases lay between the germline ends. This CDR3 has 15 amino acids. In nucleotides, the CDR3 is TGTGCCAGCAGCGTGCGGGGGGGCGCAGGCTATGGCTACACCTTC. Translating it yields CASSVRGGAGYGYTF.

The J gene is TRBJ2-2, the V gene TRBV9, with D perhaps TRBD1 (5 bases). The CDR3 contains 16 residues. Germline V CDR1 and CDR2: SGDLS, YYNGEE. Trimming cost V 0 bases and J 1 base, with 10 bases left between them. The CDR3 coding sequence is TGTGCCAGCAGCGTAGGGGCAGGGCAGAACACCGGGGAGCTGTTTTTT. Translating it yields CASSVGAGQNTGELFF. Full variable domain (rest looked up from reference TRBV9 and TRBJ2-2): DSGVTQTPKHLITATGQRVTLRCSPRSGDLSVYWYQQSLDQGLQFLIQYYNGEERAKGNILERFSAQQFPDLHSELNLSSLELGDSALYFCASSVGAGQNTGELFFGEGSRLTVL.

The chain recombines TRBV2 with TRBJ2-7, with 7 positions matching TRBD2. Germline V gives CDR1 SNHLY, CDR2 FYNNEI. The CDR3 has 18 residues. Trimming at V came to 7 bases and at J to 6 bases, leaving 24 bases not matched to a gene. The CDR3 sequence is CASIPTGLRNPISVEQYF. The CDR3 DNA reads as TGTGCCAGCATCCCTACGGGACTACGAAACCCAATTAGCGTCGAGCAGTACTTC.

J is TRBJ2-1 and V is TRBV11-3; 9 nucleotides line up with TRBD2. With 7 bases clipped from V and 7 bases from J, the junction kept 8 bases outside the gene matches. Germline CDR1 is SGHNT and CDR2 is YENEEA. CDR3 length: 14 residues. CDR3 sequence reads: CASKVSAGGNEQFF. The CDR3 DNA reads as TGTGCCAGCAAGGTTTCGGCGGGAGGGAATGAGCAGTTCTTC.

The chain recombines TRBV5-1 with TRBJ1-2, with TRBD1 matching 7 bases. Germline trimming cut 0 bases from V and 6 bases from J; bases unmatched to any gene: 2. CDR3 length: 13 amino acids. Germline CDR1 and CDR2: SGHRS and YFSETQ. Here the CDR3 DNA reads TGCGCCAGCAGCTTGGTTCAGGGGGATGGCTACACCTTC. This sequence encodes CASSLVQGDGYTF.

The genes are TRBV2 and TRBJ2-3, with D possibly matching TRBD2 (5 bases). Germline V gene sequence: CDR1 SNHLY, CDR2 FYNNEI. The length of the CDR3 is 14 residues. V was cut by 0 bases and J by 6 bases, with 10 bases left in between. The CDR3 DNA sequence: TGTGCCAGCAGTGAAGCGCTCCGGAGGGATACGCAGTATTTT. Encoded protein: CASSEALRRDTQYF.

This clone has just one count. The J gene is TRBJ2-2, the V gene TRBV4-1; 8 nucleotides align to TRBD2. With 3 bases clipped from V and 4 bases from J, the junction kept 7 bases outside the gene matches. CDR3 length: 16 residues. Germline CDR1 is MGHRA and CDR2 is YSYEKL. This chain's CDR3 is CASSQSLGLVTGELFF. The DNA of the CDR3 is TGCGCCAGCAGCCAGTCCCTGGGACTAGTCACCGGGGAGCTGTTTTTT.

The rearrangement uses TRBV19 and TRBJ2-1, with TRBD2 matching over 8 bases. This CDR3 contains 14 residues. Looked up from germline, CDR1 is LNHDA and CDR2 is SQIVND (reference sequence). The V segment lost 3 bases and the J segment 8 bases; nucleotides outside the gene matches: 6. In DNA, the CDR3 is TGTGCCAGTAGTATCGGGAGGGGAAGGTATGAGCAGTTCTTC. Residues: CASSIGRGRYEQFF.

The chain combines TRBV7-3 with TRBJ1-1; no reliable D call. V dropped 3 bases and J dropped 5 bases, with 10 bases sitting between them. CDR3 length equals 13 residues. Germline V lookup: CDR1 SGHTA, CDR2 FQGTGA. CDR3 nucleotide sequence: TGTGCCAGCAGCTTGGTCGGGGTAACTGAAGCTTTCTTT. Amino acid sequence: CASSLVGVTEAFF.

The genes are TRBV19 and TRBJ1-1, with D unresolved. The germline gives CDR1 LNHDA, CDR2 SQIVND (reference sequence). The V gene lost 5 bases and the J gene lost 1 base, with 23 bases spanning the gap. The CDR3 sequence is 18 residues long. The CDR3 spells CASSPPPWALGWNTEAFF. In DNA, the CDR3 is TGTGCCAGTAGTCCGCCTCCGTGGGCACTCGGATGGAACACTGAAGCTTTCTTT.

The chain carries TRBV9 and TRBJ1-2, with 8 bases fitting TRBD1. The CDR3 totals 15 residues. Germline-derived CDR1 and CDR2 are SGDLS and YYNGEE. The V and J ends lost 3 bases and 8 bases, in that order; junction bases with no gene match: 12. The CDR3 spells CASSADLGQGGGYTF. The CDR3 DNA follows: TGTGCCAGCAGCGCGGATTTAGGACAGGGCGGAGGCTACACCTTC. Drawing the rest from reference TRBV9 and TRBJ1-2, the complete variable domain is DSGVTQTPKHLITATGQRVTLRCSPRSGDLSVYWYQQSLDQGLQFLIQYYNGEERAKGNILERFSAQQFPDLHSELNLSSLELGDSALYFCASSADLGQGGGYTFGSGTRLTVV.

The rearrangement uses TRBV10-3 and TRBJ1-2; 12 bases match TRBD1. V was pared by 3 bases and J by 6 bases, with 5 bases of the junction left unmatched. The length of the CDR3 is 15 residues. Germline V gene sequence: CDR1 ENHRY, CDR2 SYGVKD. The CDR3 bases are TGTGCCATCAGTGACGGGACAGGGGGCGCCCATGGCTACACCTTC. This translates into CAISDGTGGAHGYTF.

Note on this clone: A read error may account for a junction end that differs from germline. This chain links TRBV27 with TRBJ1-2; tentative D call: TRBD1 (5 bases). The germline CDR1 and CDR2 sequences are MNHEY and SMNVEV (reference sequence). This CDR3 spans 13 amino acids. DNA of the CDR3: TGTGCCGGCAGTGAGGGGAGGGACGGTGGCTACACCTTC. Encoded protein: CAGSEGRDGGYTF.

The V and J genes are TRBV7-9 and TRBJ1-4; D is perhaps TRBD1 (6 bases). This CDR3 region has 17 residues. V was trimmed by 4 bases and J by 2 bases, leaving 17 bases between them. Germline CDR1 is SEHNR and CDR2 is FQNEAQ (reference sequence). This chain's CDR3 is CASSSQGGGTTNEKLFF. In DNA form, the CDR3 reads TGTGCCAGCAGCTCCCAGGGAGGGGGGACGACTAATGAAAAACTGTTTTTT.

The chain links TRBV9 to TRBJ2-2, with D perhaps matching TRBD2 (6 bases). The germline V and J ends were trimmed by 0 bases and 2 bases, with 20 bases remaining between them. Per the germline V gene, CDR1 is SGDLS and CDR2 is YYNGEE. The CDR3 totals 19 residues. CDR3 DNA sequence: TGTGCCAGCAGCGTAGTTAGACGGAGGGTGGGGATTAACACCGGGGAGCTGTTTTTT. It encodes CASSVVRRRVGINTGELFF.

The rearrangement links TRBV5-1 to TRBJ1-4, with D unclear. V lost 4 bases and J 0 bases, leaving 10 bases between the germline ends. The CDR3 contains 15 residues. Germline V gives CDR1 SGHRS, CDR2 YFSETQ. The CDR3 DNA is TGCGCCAGCAGCCCGGCCGGGACAACTAATGAAAAACTGTTTTTT. Its protein is CASSPAGTTNEKLFF.

The chain employs TRBV7-2 and TRBJ1-5; D gene uncertain. Germline V gene lookup returns CDR1 SGHTA and CDR2 FQGNSA. The CDR3 has 13 amino acids. V lost 2 bases to trimming and J lost 6 bases, with 8 bases between them. This CDR3 reads CASSLSSGQPQHF. The CDR3 nucleotides read TGTGCCAGCAGCTTATCGTCGGGTCAGCCCCAGCATTTT. The variable domain in full, completed from reference TRBV7-2 and TRBJ1-5, reads GAGVSQSPSNKVTEKGKDVELRCDPISGHTALYWYRQSLGQGLEFLIYFQGNSAPDKSGLPSDRFSAERTGGSVSTLTIQRTQQEDSAVYLCASSLSSGQPQHFGDGTRLSIL.